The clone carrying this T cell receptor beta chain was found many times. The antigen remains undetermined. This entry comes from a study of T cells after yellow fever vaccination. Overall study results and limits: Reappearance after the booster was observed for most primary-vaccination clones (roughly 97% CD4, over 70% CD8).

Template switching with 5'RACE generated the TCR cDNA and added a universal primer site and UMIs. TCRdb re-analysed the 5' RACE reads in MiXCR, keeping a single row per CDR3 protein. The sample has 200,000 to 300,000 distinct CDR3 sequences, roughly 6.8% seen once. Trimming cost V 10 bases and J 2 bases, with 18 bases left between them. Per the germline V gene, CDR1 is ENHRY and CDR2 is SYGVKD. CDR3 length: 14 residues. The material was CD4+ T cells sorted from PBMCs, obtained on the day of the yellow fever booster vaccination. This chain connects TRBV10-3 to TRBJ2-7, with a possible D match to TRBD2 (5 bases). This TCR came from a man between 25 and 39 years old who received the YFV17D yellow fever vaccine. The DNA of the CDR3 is TGTGCCACCCTAATAGGACTGGATACCTACGAGCAGTACTTC. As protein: CATLIGLDTYEQYF.